Here is one T cell receptor (beta chain) with its context. Its specificity is unknown. This sample stems from a study of long-term antiretroviral therapy in people with HIV. The study's findings and limits: An increase in diversity followed ART, yet levels stayed below transplant donor controls. Repertoires in HIV (unlike those of controls) had narrower CDR3 length ranges.

The CDR3 contains 15 residues. Trimming stripped 1 base from V and 7 bases from J, with 11 bases between. CDR1 is LNHNV, CDR2 YYDKDF, per germline (reference sequence). At minimum, one pre-ART and two post-ART PBMC samples were obtained from each donor. The study used samples holding about 1-10 million cryopreserved PBMC before DNA extraction. An immunoSEQ assay, version v3.0, was performed at survey level. Assay: immunoSEQ multiplex PCR; the TCRdb copy retains only in-frame clones and omits some. The table includes about 28,000 clones, roughly 88% detected once. The source material was unsorted PBMCs, sampled 3 years after starting antiretroviral therapy. This clonotype was obtained from a man aged 35-49 years with HIV. J is TRBJ1-6 and V is TRBV15; D perhaps matches TRBD1 (6 bases). The CDR3 sequence: CATSRAGTPNSPLHF. The DNA for the CDR3 is TGTGCCACCAGCAGAGCCGGGACACCAAATTCACCCCTCCACTTT.